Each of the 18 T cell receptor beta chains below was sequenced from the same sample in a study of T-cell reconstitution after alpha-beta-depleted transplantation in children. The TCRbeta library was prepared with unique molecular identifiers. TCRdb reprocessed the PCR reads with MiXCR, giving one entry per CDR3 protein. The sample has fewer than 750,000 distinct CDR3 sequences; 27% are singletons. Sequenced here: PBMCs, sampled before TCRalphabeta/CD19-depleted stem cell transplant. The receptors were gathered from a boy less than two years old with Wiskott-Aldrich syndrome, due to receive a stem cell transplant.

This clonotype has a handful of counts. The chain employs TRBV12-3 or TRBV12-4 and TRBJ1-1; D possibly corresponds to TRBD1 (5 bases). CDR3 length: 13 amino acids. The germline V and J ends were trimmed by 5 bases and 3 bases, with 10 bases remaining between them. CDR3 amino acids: CASSIRQHTEAFF. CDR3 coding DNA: TGTGCCAGCAGTATTCGACAGCACACTGAAGCTTTCTTT.

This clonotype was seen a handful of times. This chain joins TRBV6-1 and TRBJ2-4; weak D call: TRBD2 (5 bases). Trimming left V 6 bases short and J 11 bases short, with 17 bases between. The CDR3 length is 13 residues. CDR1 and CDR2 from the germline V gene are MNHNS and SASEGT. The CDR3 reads CASRLKTTQVQYF. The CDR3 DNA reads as TGTGCCAGCAGACTCAAGACTACCCAGGTTCAGTACTTC.

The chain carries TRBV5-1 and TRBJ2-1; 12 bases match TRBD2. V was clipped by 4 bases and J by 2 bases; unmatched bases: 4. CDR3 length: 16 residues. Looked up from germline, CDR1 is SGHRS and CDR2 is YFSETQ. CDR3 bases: TGCGCCAGCAGCCCGACTAGCGGGAGTACCTACAATGAGCAGTTCTTC. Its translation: CASSPTSGSTYNEQFF.

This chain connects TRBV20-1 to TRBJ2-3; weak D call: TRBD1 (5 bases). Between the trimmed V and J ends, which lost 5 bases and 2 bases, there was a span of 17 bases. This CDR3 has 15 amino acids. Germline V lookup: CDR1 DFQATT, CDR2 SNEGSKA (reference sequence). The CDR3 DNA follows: TGCAGTGCTCACCGACCGACAGCATACACAGATACGCAGTATTTT. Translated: CSAHRPTAYTDTQYF.

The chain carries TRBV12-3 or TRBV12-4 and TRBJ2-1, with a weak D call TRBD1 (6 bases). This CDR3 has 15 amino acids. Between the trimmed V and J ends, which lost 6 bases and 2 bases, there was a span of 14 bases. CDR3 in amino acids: CASSAGTPAYNEQFF. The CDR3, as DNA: TGTGCCAGCAGCGCCGGGACACCTGCCTACAATGAGCAGTTCTTC.

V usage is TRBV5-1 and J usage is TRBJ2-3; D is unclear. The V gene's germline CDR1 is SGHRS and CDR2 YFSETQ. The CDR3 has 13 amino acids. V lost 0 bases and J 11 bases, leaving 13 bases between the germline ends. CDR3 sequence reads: CASSLEAARWQYF. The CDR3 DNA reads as TGCGCCAGCAGCTTGGAGGCGGCTCGTTGGCAGTATTTT.

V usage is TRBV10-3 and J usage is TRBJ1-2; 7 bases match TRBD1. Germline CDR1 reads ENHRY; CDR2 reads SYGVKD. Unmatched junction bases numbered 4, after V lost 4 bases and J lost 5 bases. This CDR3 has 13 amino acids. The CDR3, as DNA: TGTGCCATCAGTGCGGGACAGATTTATGGCTACACCTTC. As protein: CAISAGQIYGYTF.

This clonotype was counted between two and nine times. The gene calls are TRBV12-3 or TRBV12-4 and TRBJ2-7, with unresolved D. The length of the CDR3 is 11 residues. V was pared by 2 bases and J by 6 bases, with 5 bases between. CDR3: CASSLRAEQYF. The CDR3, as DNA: TGTGCCAGCAGTTTAAGGGCCGAGCAGTACTTC.

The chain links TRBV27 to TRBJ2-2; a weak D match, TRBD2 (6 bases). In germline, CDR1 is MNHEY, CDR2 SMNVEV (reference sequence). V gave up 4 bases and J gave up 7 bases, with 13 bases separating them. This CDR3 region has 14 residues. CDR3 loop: CASSWLGGGGELFF. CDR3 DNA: TGTGCCAGCAGTTGGCTCGGGGGTGGCGGGGAGCTGTTTTTT.

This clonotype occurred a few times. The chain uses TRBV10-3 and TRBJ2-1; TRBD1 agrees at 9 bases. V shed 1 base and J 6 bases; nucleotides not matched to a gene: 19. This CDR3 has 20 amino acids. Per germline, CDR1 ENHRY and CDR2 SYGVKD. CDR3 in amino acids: CAISEFGRDRVETSRNEQFF. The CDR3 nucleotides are TGTGCCATCAGTGAGTTCGGCCGGGACAGGGTAGAGACTAGCCGCAATGAGCAGTTCTTC.

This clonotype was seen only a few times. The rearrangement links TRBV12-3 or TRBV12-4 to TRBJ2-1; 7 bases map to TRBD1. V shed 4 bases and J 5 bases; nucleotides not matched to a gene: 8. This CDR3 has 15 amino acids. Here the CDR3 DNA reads TGTGCCAGCAGTTCCCCTAGACAGGGCCACAATGAGCAGTTCTTC. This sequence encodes CASSSPRQGHNEQFF.

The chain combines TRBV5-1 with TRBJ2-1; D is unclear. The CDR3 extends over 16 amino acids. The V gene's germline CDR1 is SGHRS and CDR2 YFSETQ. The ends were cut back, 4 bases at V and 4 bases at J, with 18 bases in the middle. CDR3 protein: CASSEGRDNFYNEQFF. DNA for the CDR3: TGCGCCAGCAGCGAAGGCCGAGACAATTTTTACAATGAGCAGTTCTTC.

CDR3 sequence: CASSQTAMDRGPVYGYTF. The CDR3 DNA sequence: TGTGCCAGCAGTCAGACCGCCATGGACAGGGGGCCTGTCTATGGCTACACCTTC. The chain uses TRBV28 and TRBJ1-2, with 11 nucleotides matching TRBD1. V gave up 5 bases and J gave up 4 bases; unmatched junction bases: 15. The CDR3 is 18 residues long. Looked up from germline, CDR1 is MDHEN and CDR2 is SYDVKM.

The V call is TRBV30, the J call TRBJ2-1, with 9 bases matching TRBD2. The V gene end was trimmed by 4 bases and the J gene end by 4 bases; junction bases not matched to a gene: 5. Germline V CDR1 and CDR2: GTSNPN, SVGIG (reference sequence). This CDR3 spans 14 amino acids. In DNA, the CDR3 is TGTGCCTGGACTAGCGGGGCCAATTACAATGAGCAGTTCTTC. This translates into CAWTSGANYNEQFF.

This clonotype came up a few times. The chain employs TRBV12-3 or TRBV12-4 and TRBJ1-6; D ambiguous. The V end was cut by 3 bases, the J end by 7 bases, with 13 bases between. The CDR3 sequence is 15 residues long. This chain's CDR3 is CASSLVNSPNSPLHF. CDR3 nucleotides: TGTGCCAGCAGTTTGGTGAACAGCCCAAATTCACCCCTCCACTTT.

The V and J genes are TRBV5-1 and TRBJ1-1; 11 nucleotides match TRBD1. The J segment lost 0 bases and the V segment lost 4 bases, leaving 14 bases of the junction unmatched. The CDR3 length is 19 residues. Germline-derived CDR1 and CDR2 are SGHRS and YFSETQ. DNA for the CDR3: TGCGCCAGCAGCGCAGGAACCGGGACAGGGGGATTCATGAACACTGAAGCTTTCTTT. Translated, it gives CASSAGTGTGGFMNTEAFF.

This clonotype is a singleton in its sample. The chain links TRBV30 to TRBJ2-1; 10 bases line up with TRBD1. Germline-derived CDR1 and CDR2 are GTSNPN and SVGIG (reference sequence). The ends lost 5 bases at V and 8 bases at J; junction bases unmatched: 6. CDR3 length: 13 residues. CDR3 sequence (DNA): TGTGCCTGGGGACAGGGGGGCGTTCATGAGCAGTTCTTC. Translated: CAWGQGGVHEQFF.

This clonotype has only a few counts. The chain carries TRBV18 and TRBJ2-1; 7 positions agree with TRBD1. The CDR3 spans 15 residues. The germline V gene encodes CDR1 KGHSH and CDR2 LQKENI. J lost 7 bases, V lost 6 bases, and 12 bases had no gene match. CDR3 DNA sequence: TGTGCCAGCTCCTTTACAGGGGTCAGCGGAAATGAGCAGTTCTTC. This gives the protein CASSFTGVSGNEQFF.